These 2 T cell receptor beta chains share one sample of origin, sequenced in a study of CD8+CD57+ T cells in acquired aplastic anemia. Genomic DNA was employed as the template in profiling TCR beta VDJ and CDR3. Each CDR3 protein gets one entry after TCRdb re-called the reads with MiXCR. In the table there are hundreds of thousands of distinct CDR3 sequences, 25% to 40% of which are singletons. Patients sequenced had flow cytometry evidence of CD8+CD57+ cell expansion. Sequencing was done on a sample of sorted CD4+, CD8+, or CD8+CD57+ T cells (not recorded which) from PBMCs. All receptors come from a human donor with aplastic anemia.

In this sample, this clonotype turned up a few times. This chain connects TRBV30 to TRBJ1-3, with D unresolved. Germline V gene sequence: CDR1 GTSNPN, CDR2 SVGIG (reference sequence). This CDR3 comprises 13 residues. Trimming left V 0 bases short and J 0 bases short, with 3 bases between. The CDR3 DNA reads TGTGCCTGGAGTGTCGGCTCTGGAAACACCATATATTTT. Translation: CAWSVGSGNTIYF.

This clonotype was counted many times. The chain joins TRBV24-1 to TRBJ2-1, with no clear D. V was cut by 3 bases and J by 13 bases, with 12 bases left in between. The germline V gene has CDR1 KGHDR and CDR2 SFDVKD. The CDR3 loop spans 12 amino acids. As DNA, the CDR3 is TGTGCCACCAGTGATACGACCGGTAGCCAGTTCTTC. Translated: CATSDTTGSQFF.